This T cell receptor beta chain was profiled in a study of blood T cell repertoires in COVID-19. For the study at large: The United States, Italy and Spain provided the acute and convalescent COVID-19 samples.

Generated by immunoSEQ multiplex PCR, the TCRdb table keeps only in-frame clones and is missing some. The sample has 87,000 or so clones; 87% are singletons. V dropped 1 base and J dropped 2; count of bases not matched to a gene: 3. Germline loops: CDR1 LGHDT, CDR2 YNNKEL (reference sequence). The CDR3 covers 15 residues. The rearrangement links TRBV3-1 (or the pseudogene TRBV3-2) to TRBJ2-5; 8 bases are shared with TRBD2. The sequenced material came from peripheral blood. The sequence was obtained from a woman in her 50s with active or convalescent COVID-19. CDR3 bases: TGTGCCAGCAGCCAAGTAGAGCGGGGGCAAGAGACCCAGTACTTC. Translated: CASSQVERGQETQYF.